The 10 T cell receptor beta chains given below trace back to one sample, sequenced in a study of technical replicates of blood from several donors. Repertoires were generated with immunoSEQ multiplex PCR, while TCRdb's copy carries only in-frame clones and drops some. The sample consists of under 85,000 clones, around 94% of them appearing once. The specimen sequenced was T cells isolated from PBMCs. These receptors originate from a human donor in good health.

This clone was observed once. CDR3 sequence: CATSRDRLAGPGELFF. The CDR3 DNA is TGTGCCACCAGCAGAGACAGACTAGCGGGGCCCGGGGAGCTGTTTTTT. V is TRBV15 and J is TRBJ2-2, with 11 bases matching TRBD2. This CDR3 is 16 amino acids long. The junction had 3 bases not matched to a gene; V was cut back by 0 bases and J by 6 bases. The V gene's germline CDR1 is LNHNV and CDR2 YYDKDF (reference sequence).

The rearrangement joins TRBV5-1 to TRBJ2-3; D perhaps matches TRBD2 (6 bases). CDR3 size: 17 residues. Trimming removed 4 bases from V and 3 bases from J, with 21 bases in between. The germline V gene encodes CDR1 SGHRS and CDR2 YFSETQ. The CDR3 protein is CASSPGDRGLITDTQYF. DNA for the CDR3: TGCGCCAGCAGCCCGGGGGACCGGGGACTGATTACAGATACGCAGTATTTT.

This clone showed up just a few times. V is TRBV14 and J is TRBJ1-1; no definite D call. Germline lookup yields CDR1 SGHDN and CDR2 FVKESK. Deletions cut 4 bases from V and 1 base from J, with 7 bases between. The CDR3 length is 13 residues. The CDR3 bases are TGTGCCAGCAGCCTTCAATGGAACACTGAAGCTTTCTTT. This sequence encodes CASSLQWNTEAFF.

The chain uses TRBV28 and TRBJ2-7; maybe TRBD1 (5 bases). Germline V gene sequence: CDR1 MDHEN, CDR2 SYDVKM. The V gene lost 6 bases and the J gene lost 2 bases, with 20 bases spanning the gap. The CDR3 runs 16 residues. For the CDR3, the DNA is TGTGCCAGCAGGAATCCCGGACACGTCCTACCCTACGAGCAGTACTTC. It encodes CASRNPGHVLPYEQYF.

The V call is TRBV7-9, the J call TRBJ1-4; 12 bases match TRBD1. After removal of 5 bases from V and 0 bases from J, the junction contained 10 bases not matched to a gene. Germline assignment: CDR1 SEHNR and CDR2 FQNEAQ (reference sequence). CDR3 length equals 19 residues. CDR3 protein: CASSLVFGTGGSTNEKLFF. The CDR3 DNA sequence: TGTGCCAGCAGCCTGGTTTTTGGGACAGGGGGCTCAACTAATGAAAAACTGTTTTTT.

The chain couples TRBV6-5 to TRBJ2-7; 9 bases match TRBD2. Unmatched junction bases numbered 9, after V lost 5 bases and J lost 4 bases. The CDR3 has 15 residues. Germline CDR1 and CDR2: MNHEY and SVGAGI. In nucleotides, the CDR3 is TGTGCCAGCAGTCGCGTCCCGGGACTAGCATACGAGCAGTACTTC. This codes for CASSRVPGLAYEQYF.

The chain has TRBV25-1 and TRBJ2-2; 9 bases map to TRBD1. Germline V gene data show CDR1 as MGHDK and CDR2 as SYGVNS. This CDR3 contains 15 residues. V was pared by 2 bases and J by 4 bases, with 2 bases of the junction left unmatched. The CDR3 protein is CASSERQGGTGELFF. CDR3 in DNA: TGTGCCAGCAGTGAAAGACAGGGGGGCACCGGGGAGCTGTTTTTT.

V and J are TRBV6-4 and TRBJ2-7, with TRBD1 identical over 12 bases. CDR1 and CDR2 from the germline V gene are MRHNA and SNTAGT. V shed 5 bases, J shed 7 bases, and the junction held 6 bases outside the gene matches. This CDR3 is built from 14 residues. The CDR3 spells CASSSGQGAAEQYF. For the CDR3, the DNA is TGTGCCAGCAGTTCGGGACAGGGGGCGGCTGAGCAGTACTTC.

This clone was detected once. The chain couples TRBV28 to TRBJ1-2; 7 bases agree with TRBD1. Trimming at V came to 6 bases and at J to 4 bases, leaving 8 bases not matched to a gene. The CDR3 has 14 amino acids. From germline, CDR1 is MDHEN and CDR2 SYDVKM. The CDR3 region is CASRTGDGSYGYTF. Here the CDR3 DNA reads TGTGCCAGCAGAACAGGGGACGGTAGCTATGGCTACACCTTC.

The genes are TRBV5-5 and TRBJ1-4, with D possibly being TRBD1 (6 bases). Germline loops: CDR1 SGHKS, CDR2 YYEKEE (reference sequence). The CDR3 covers 17 residues. V was trimmed by 1 base and J by 0 bases, leaving 13 bases between them. The DNA of the CDR3 is TGTGCCAGCAGCTTGAGTCCGAGACAGGCAACTAATGAAAAACTGTTTTTT. Its protein product is CASSLSPRQATNEKLFF.